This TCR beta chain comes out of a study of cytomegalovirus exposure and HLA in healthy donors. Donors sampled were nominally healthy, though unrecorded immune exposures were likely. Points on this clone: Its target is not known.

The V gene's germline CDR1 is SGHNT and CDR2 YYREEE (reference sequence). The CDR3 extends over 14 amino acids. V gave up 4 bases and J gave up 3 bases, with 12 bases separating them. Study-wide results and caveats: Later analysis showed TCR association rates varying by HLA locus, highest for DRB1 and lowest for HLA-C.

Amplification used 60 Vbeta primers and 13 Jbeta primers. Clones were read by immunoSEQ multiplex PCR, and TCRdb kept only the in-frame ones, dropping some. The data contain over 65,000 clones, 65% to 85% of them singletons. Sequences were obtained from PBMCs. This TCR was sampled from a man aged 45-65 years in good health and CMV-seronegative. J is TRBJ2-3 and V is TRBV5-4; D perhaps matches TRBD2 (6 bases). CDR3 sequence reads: CASSRGLATDTQYF. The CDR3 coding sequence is TGTGCCAGCAGCCGTGGGCTAGCGACAGATACGCAGTATTTT. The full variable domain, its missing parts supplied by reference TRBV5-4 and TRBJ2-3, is ETGVTQSPTHLIKTRGQQVTLRCSSQSGHNTVSWYQQALGQGPQFIFQYYREEENGRGNFPPRFSGLQFPNYSSELNVNALELDDSALYLCASSRGLATDTQYFGPGTRLTVL.